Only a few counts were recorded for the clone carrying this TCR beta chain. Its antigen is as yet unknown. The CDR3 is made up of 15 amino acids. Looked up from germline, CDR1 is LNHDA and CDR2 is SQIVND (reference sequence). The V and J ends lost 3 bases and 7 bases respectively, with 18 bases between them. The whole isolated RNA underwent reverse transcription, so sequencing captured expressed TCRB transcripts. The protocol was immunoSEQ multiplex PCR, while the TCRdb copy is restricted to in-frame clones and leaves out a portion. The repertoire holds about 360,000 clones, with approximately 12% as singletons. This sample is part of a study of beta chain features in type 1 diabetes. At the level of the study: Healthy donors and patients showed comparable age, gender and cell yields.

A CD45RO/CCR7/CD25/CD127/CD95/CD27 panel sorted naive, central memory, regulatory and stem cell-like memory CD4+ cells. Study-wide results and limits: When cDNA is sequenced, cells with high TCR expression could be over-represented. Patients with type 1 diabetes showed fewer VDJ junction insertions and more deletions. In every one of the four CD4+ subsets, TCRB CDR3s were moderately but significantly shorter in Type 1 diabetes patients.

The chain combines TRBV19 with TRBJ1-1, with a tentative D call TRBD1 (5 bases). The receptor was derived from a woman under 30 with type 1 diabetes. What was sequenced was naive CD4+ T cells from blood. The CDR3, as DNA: TGTGCCAGTAGTATTGAGGCAGGGCAGTCGGGTGAAGCTTTCTTT. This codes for CASSIEAGQSGEAFF.